Detailed here is one T cell receptor beta chain. The antigen is unknown. Each CDR3 protein is one row after TCRdb ran MiXCR on the 5' RACE reads. This table has about 190,000 distinct CDR3 sequences, about 10% appearing once. These data belong to a study of T-cell memory formation after mild COVID-19. The study, taken as a whole, reports: SARS-CoV-2 specificity of second-wave clones peaking day 37 was unconfirmed. Contracting clones localized mainly to CM and EM when CD4+ and mainly to EMRA when CD8+.

Source material: PBMCs or a T cell subset sorted from them (not recorded which). The sequence was obtained from a man younger than 30 who had mild COVID-19 (a few samples of this study predate the infection). Cell type and time point are not known.

The CDR3 bases are TGTGCCATCAGTGGCATCGGGACTAGCGGGGGGGACCTTGATACGCAGTATTTT. Its protein is CAISGIGTSGGDLDTQYF. This sequence joins TRBV10-3 and TRBJ2-3; TRBD2 aligns across 16 bases. Germline V lookup: CDR1 ENHRY, CDR2 SYGVKD. V trimming: 4 bases; J trimming: 6 bases; junction bases outside the gene matches: 10. This CDR3 contains 18 residues.